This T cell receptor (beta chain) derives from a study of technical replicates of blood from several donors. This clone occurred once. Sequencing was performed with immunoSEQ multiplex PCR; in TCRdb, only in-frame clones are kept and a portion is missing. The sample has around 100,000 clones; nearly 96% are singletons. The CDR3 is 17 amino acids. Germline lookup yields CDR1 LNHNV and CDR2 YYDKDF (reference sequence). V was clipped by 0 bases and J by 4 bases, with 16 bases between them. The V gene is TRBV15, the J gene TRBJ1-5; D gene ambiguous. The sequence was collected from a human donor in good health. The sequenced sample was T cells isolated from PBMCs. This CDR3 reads CATSRDLFAQQNQPQHF. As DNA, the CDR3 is TGTGCCACCAGCAGAGATTTATTCGCACAGCAGAATCAGCCCCAGCATTTT.